These T cell receptor beta chains were read from a single sample in a study of identical twins. TCRdb re-derived calls from the 5' RACE reads in MiXCR, one entry per CDR3 protein. Of roughly 1,500,000 distinct CDR3 sequences in the sample, around 29% are singletons; the top ten hold approximately 0.29%. The sample was cord blood. These receptors were taken from a newborn girl in good health. CDR3s include the opening cysteine and the closing phenylalanine or tryptophan. The order of the fields is D gene, J gene, V gene, clone size, CDR3 DNA, CDR3 protein. The D gene is left open where the match is weak. Not every row has a clone size; where given, it reads once, few, many or a size class.

NA	TRBJ1-1	TRBV27	NA	TGTGCCACCACCGGGACGGGGAACACTGAAGCTTTCTTT	CATTGTGNTEAFF
NA	TRBJ2-7	TRBV7-9	many	TGTGCCAGCAGCTTATATGACGAGCAGTACTTC	CASSLYDEQYF
NA	TRBJ1-1	TRBV12-3/TRBV12-4	NA	TGTGCCAGCAGTTTAAGGAGGGCCACAATGTTCTCTGAAGCTTTCTTT	CASSLRRATMFSEAFF
TRBD2	TRBJ2-2	TRBV7-2	NA	TGTGCCAGCAGCTTAGATGGGACTAGCGGGGGCTTCGGAGGGGAGCTGTTTTTT	CASSLDGTSGGFGGELFF
TRBD2	TRBJ2-3	TRBV27	few	TGTGCCAGCAGTTTCCGACTAGCGGGAGGGCCAGAGTTTGATACGCAGTATTTT	CASSFRLAGGPEFDTQYF
NA	TRBJ1-5	TRBV20-1	NA	TGCAGTGCCATATCCCCAGGCAGGGTCTATCAGCCCCAGCATTTT	CSAISPGRVYQPQHF
NA	TRBJ1-1	TRBV12-3/TRBV12-4	NA	TGTGCCAGCAACGAGATCACTGAAGCTTTCTTT	CASNEITEAFF
NA	TRBJ2-3	TRBV10-2	many	TGCGCCAGCACCCTGGGGCTGCGCACAGATACGCAGTATTTT	CASTLGLRTDTQYF
TRBD2	TRBJ2-4	TRBV2	NA	TGTGCCAGCAGTGGCTGGGGGGGGAAAAACATTCAGTACTTC	CASSGWGGKNIQYF
TRBD1	TRBJ2-7	TRBV27	NA	TGTGCCAGCAGTTTTCGCCGGACAGGGGCTCACGAGCAGTACTTC	CASSFRRTGAHEQYF
TRBD2	TRBJ2-5	TRBV2	NA	TGTGCCAGCAGTGATTCCGCAGGCCAGCGGGGGCGTGAGCAGTACTTC	CASSDSAGQRGREQYF
NA	TRBJ1-4	TRBV20-1	NA	TGCAGTGCTAGAGCTACTGGTAGGGCTAATGAAAAACTGTTTTTT	CSARATGRANEKLFF